These 26 T cell receptor beta chains originate from one sample sequenced in a study of T cell repertoires in cytomegalovirus infection. TCRdb re-called the reads through MiXCR, storing one row per CDR3 protein. The sample holds hundreds of thousands of distinct CDR3 sequences, 20% to 30% seen once. Sequencing input: CD8+ T cells from PBMCs. Every receptor here comes from a human donor in good health (CMV status not recorded). Some clones in this sample may be carry-over from other donors' samples.

This clonotype was counted at least ten times. The genes are TRBV12-3 or TRBV12-4 and TRBJ2-5; perhaps TRBD1 as D (6 bases). V lost 5 bases, J lost 2 bases, and 12 bases lay in between. This CDR3 spans 14 amino acids. CDR3 residues: CASSPRQAQETQYF. CDR3 coding DNA: TGTGCCAGCAGTCCCCGACAGGCACAAGAGACCCAGTACTTC.

This clonotype occurred a few times. The chain carries TRBV10-3 and TRBJ1-2; unclear D gene. From germline, CDR1 is ENHRY and CDR2 SYGVKD. V shed 10 bases and J shed 7 bases, with 10 bases lying between them. The CDR3 contains 10 residues. The CDR3 DNA reads TGTGCCACTCGGTCCTCTGGCTACACCTTC. Translating it yields CATRSSGYTF.

This CDR3 is CSARPRTSGGYNEQFF. The CDR3 DNA sequence: TGCAGTGCTAGACCCCGGACTAGCGGGGGGTACAATGAGCAGTTCTTC. The genes are TRBV20-1 and TRBJ2-1, with 14 bases matching TRBD2. The germline V gene encodes CDR1 DFQATT and CDR2 SNEGSKA (reference sequence). V lost 2 bases and J lost 4; bases outside the gene matches: 4. The CDR3 sequence is 16 residues long.

The J gene is TRBJ2-1, the V gene TRBV7-9; TRBD2 matches at 11 bases. V lost 3 bases, J lost 8 bases, and 6 bases stayed unmatched. CDR3 length: 15 amino acids. CDR1 and CDR2 from the germline V gene are SEHNR and FQNEAQ (reference sequence). CDR3 DNA sequence: TGTGCCAGCAGCTTCCCTAGCGGGGGGACCGATGAGCAGTTCTTC. Translated, it gives CASSFPSGGTDEQFF. The full variable domain, completed using reference TRBV7-9 and TRBJ2-1, is DTGVSQNPRHKITKRGQNVTFRCDPISEHNRLYWYRQTLGQGPEFLTYFQNEAQLEKSRLLSDRFSAERPKGSFSTLEIQRTEQGDSAMYLCASSFPSGGTDEQFFGPGTRLTVL.

This clonotype has just a few counts. The chain recombines TRBV7-9 with TRBJ2-7; D perhaps matches TRBD1 (6 bases). This CDR3 contains 12 residues. V shed 5 bases and J shed 6 bases, with 11 bases lying between them. Germline CDR1 is SEHNR and CDR2 is FQNEAQ (reference sequence). Here the CDR3 reads CASSILQGEQYF. CDR3 DNA sequence: TGTGCCAGCAGCATACTACAGGGCGAGCAGTACTTC.

A few counts support this clonotype. The chain couples TRBV20-1 to TRBJ2-2; 7 bases map to TRBD1. The CDR3 spans 13 residues. CDR1 DFQATT and CDR2 SNEGSKA come from the germline V gene (reference sequence). After removal of 4 bases from V and 7 bases from J, the junction contained 6 bases not matched to a gene. CDR3 sequence reads: CSAIDRDNGELFF. The CDR3 nucleotides read TGCAGTGCTATAGACAGGGATAACGGGGAGCTGTTTTTT.

This clonotype was seen at least ten times. The chain employs TRBV11-3 and TRBJ2-1; TRBD2 agrees at 9 bases. The CDR3 has 19 amino acids. The trim removed 1 base at V and 4 bases at J, leaving 14 bases unmatched. CDR1 is SGHNT, CDR2 YENEEA, per germline. CDR3 region: CASSLGPYWAGGNYNEQFF. CDR3 sequence (DNA): TGTGCCAGCAGCTTAGGACCCTACTGGGCGGGGGGGAATTACAATGAGCAGTTCTTC.

This clonotype was seen repeatedly, ten times or more. This rearrangement joins TRBV7-6 to TRBJ2-5; a weak D match, TRBD1 (5 bases). Germline assignment: CDR1 SGHVS and CDR2 FNYEAQ. This CDR3 comprises 15 residues. V was cut by 0 bases and J by 0 bases, with 8 bases left in between. The CDR3 here is CASSLARTNQETQYF. The DNA for the CDR3 is TGTGCCAGCAGCTTAGCGCGGACAAACCAAGAGACCCAGTACTTC.

The chain carries TRBV19 and TRBJ2-1; 8 bases are shared with TRBD2. This CDR3 is built from 13 residues. The trim removed 8 bases at V and 6 bases at J, leaving 6 bases unmatched. The germline CDR1 and CDR2 sequences are LNHDA and SQIVND (reference sequence). As DNA, the CDR3 is TGTGCCAGTGTTAGCGGGACCTTCAATGAGCAGTTCTTC. It codes for CASVSGTFNEQFF.

This clonotype was counted ten times or more. The chain recombines TRBV12-3 or TRBV12-4 with TRBJ2-3; the D is unclear. V was clipped by 5 bases and J by 6 bases, with 6 bases between them. The CDR3 is 11 residues long. The CDR3 spells CASSPHDTQYF. CDR3 DNA sequence: TGTGCCAGCAGTCCCCACGATACGCAGTATTTT.

This clonotype has a count of ten or more. An end of the junction does not agree with germline; a read error may underlie this. This sequence joins TRBV14 and TRBJ2-4; D might be TRBD1 (6 bases). This CDR3 has 12 residues. Germline V gene data show CDR1 as SGHDN and CDR2 as FVKESK. Written as DNA, the CDR3 is TGTGCCAGCAGCCATCCAGGGGAACACCAATTCTTC. This gives the protein CASSHPGEHQFF.

This clonotype was found many times. This rearrangement joins TRBV7-6 to TRBJ2-1; 7 bases match TRBD1. CDR1 is SGHVS, CDR2 FNYEAQ, per germline. The CDR3 sequence is 17 residues long. After removal of 0 bases from V and 0 bases from J, the junction contained 5 bases not matched to a gene. The CDR3 DNA reads TGTGCCAGCAGCTTAGCGAGGACAGGCCTCTCCTACAATGAGCAGTTCTTC. Protein product: CASSLARTGLSYNEQFF.

This clonotype was picked up one time. The gene calls are TRBV7-3 and TRBJ2-2; D tentatively fits TRBD1 or TRBD2 (6 bases each). Per the germline V gene, CDR1 is SGHTA and CDR2 is FQGTGA. V lost 5 bases, J lost 3 bases, and 16 bases lay in between. The CDR3 consists of 16 residues. The CDR3 DNA is TGTGCCAGCAGCCCGCGGGACACTCCACACACCGGGGAGCTGTTTTTT. Translating it yields CASSPRDTPHTGELFF.

V usage is TRBV3-1 and J usage is TRBJ1-1; possibly TRBD1 for D (5 bases). The CDR3 is 14 amino acids. Per the germline V gene, CDR1 is LGHDT and CDR2 is YNNKEL (reference sequence). V was pared by 2 bases and J by 4 bases, with 11 bases between. CDR3 amino acids: CASSQQGSSTEAFF. DNA of the CDR3: TGTGCCAGCAGCCAACAGGGATCAAGCACTGAAGCTTTCTTT.

This clonotype was seen repeatedly, ten times or more. The rearrangement joins TRBV7-8 to TRBJ2-5, with 8 positions matching TRBD1. The CDR3 sequence is 16 residues long. CDR1 is SGHVS, CDR2 FQNEAQ, per germline. V trimming: 1 base; J trimming: 5 bases; junction bases outside the gene matches: 9. This CDR3 reads CASSLVTGGPMETQYF. In nucleotides, the CDR3 is TGTGCCAGCAGCTTAGTAACAGGGGGACCAATGGAGACCCAGTACTTC.

This clonotype was observed a few times. The V call is TRBV29-1, the J call TRBJ2-2; D uncertain. Per the germline V gene, CDR1 is SQVTM and CDR2 is ANQGSEA. The CDR3 spans 12 residues. V was shortened by 3 bases and J by 3 bases, with 5 bases between the two germline ends. DNA for the CDR3: TGCAGCGTTGAGTCGGACACCGGGGAGCTGTTTTTT. It is translated as CSVESDTGELFF.

The V gene is TRBV6-2 or TRBV6-3, the J gene TRBJ2-1; 11 bases match TRBD2. V lost 0 bases to trimming and J lost 5 bases; unmatched junction nucleotides: 12. The CDR3 sequence is 19 residues long. CDR1 and CDR2 from the germline V gene are MNHEY and SVGEGT. This CDR3 is CASSYSPARLAGPNNEQFF. The CDR3 nucleotides read TGTGCCAGCAGTTACTCACCAGCCCGACTAGCGGGACCGAACAATGAGCAGTTCTTC.

For this clonotype: This may arise from a read error, as a much more abundant clone is one base away. This chain connects TRBV7-2 to TRBJ1-1, with D hard to call. This CDR3 is built from 12 residues. Germline CDR1 and CDR2: SGHTA and FQGNSA. The CDR3 DNA is TGTGCCAACAGCCCTTTCAACACTGAAGCTTTCTTT. It yields the protein CANSPFNTEAFF.

The rearrangement joins TRBV7-3 to TRBJ1-4, with D possibly being TRBD1 (5 bases). Germline assignment: CDR1 SGHTA and CDR2 FQGTGA. V lost 3 bases to trimming and J lost 3 bases, with 8 bases between them. The CDR3 loop spans 14 amino acids. The CDR3 DNA is TGTGCCAGCAGCTTGGGAGGGGCTAATGAAAAACTGTTTTTT. As protein: CASSLGGANEKLFF.

A note on this clonotype: The junction departs from the called germline gene at one end, perhaps through a read error. The V and J genes are TRBV20-1 and TRBJ1-6; D is undetermined. Germline CDR1 is DFQATT and CDR2 is SNEGSKA (reference sequence). The CDR3 is 13 amino acids. The CDR3 bases are TGCAGTGCTAGAGGACGGATTAATTCACTCCTCCACTTT. Its protein is CSARGRINSLLHF.

The V gene is TRBV7-9, the J gene TRBJ2-2; TRBD1 matches 8 bases. The V and J ends lost 5 bases and 5 bases, in that order; junction bases with no gene match: 10. Per the germline V gene, CDR1 is SEHNR and CDR2 is FQNEAQ (reference sequence). The CDR3 has 16 amino acids. The chain's CDR3 is CASSRLGTGRTGELFF. CDR3 sequence (DNA): TGTGCCAGCAGCCGTCTGGGGACAGGACGAACCGGGGAGCTGTTTTTT.

This clonotype was counted many times. The DNA of the CDR3 is TGTGCCAGCACCGCCCAGGGAGGGTCATTCGGCATTCAGTACTTC. Amino acid sequence: CASTAQGGSFGIQYF. The rearrangement links TRBV7-8 to TRBJ2-4, with 7 positions matching TRBD2. The CDR3 extends over 15 amino acids. The junction had 15 bases not matched to a gene; V was cut back by 7 bases and J by 9 bases. Per the germline V gene, CDR1 is SGHVS and CDR2 is FQNEAQ.

This clonotype was seen more than once but under ten times. The chain combines TRBV7-6 with TRBJ2-1; possibly TRBD1 or TRBD2 for D (6 bases each). The CDR3 runs 15 residues. Germline CDR1 reads SGHVS; CDR2 reads FNYEAQ. The V end lost 2 bases, the J end lost 3 bases, and 11 bases lay between the germline ends. CDR3 bases: TGTGCCAGCAGCTTACAACAGGGACTCTACAATGAGCAGTTCTTC. It codes for CASSLQQGLYNEQFF.

This clonotype was counted a few times. The chain has TRBV7-9 and TRBJ2-1; D ambiguous. V shed 4 bases and J shed 6 bases, with 19 bases lying between them. There are 16 residues in the CDR3. Germline V gene lookup returns CDR1 SEHNR and CDR2 FQNEAQ (reference sequence). This CDR3 is CASSSISEPPLNEQFF. The CDR3 nucleotides are TGTGCCAGCAGCTCAATATCTGAACCCCCACTCAATGAGCAGTTCTTC.

CDR3 nucleotides: TGCAGTGCGAGGGGCGGGGACACCGGGGAGCTGTTTTTT. Residues: CSARGGDTGELFF. V is TRBV20-1 and J is TRBJ2-2, with D maybe TRBD2 (6 bases). The germline CDR1 and CDR2 sequences are DFQATT and SNEGSKA (reference sequence). V lost 6 bases and J lost 3, with 11 bases in between. The CDR3 consists of 13 residues.

The sample holds many counts of this clonotype. This chain connects TRBV6-2 or TRBV6-3 to TRBJ2-3; 7 nucleotides match TRBD1. This CDR3 is 20 amino acids long. V lost 5 bases, J lost 3 bases, and 23 bases stayed unmatched. Germline V CDR1 and CDR2: MNHEY, SVGEGT. CDR3 protein: CASSPLRDSGASGFTDTQYF. The CDR3 coding sequence is TGTGCCAGCAGTCCACTCCGGGACAGTGGCGCTTCGGGTTTTACAGATACGCAGTATTTT.